The 28 T cell receptor beta chains in this list originate from one sample, sequenced in a study of control samples from healthy donors and cancer patients. Some clones are missing from TCRdb's copy, which holds only in-frame ones; the method was immunoSEQ multiplex PCR. The sample lists some 120,000 clones; 91% were seen once. Sequencing was performed on blood. All receptors derive from a man aged 18 to 35 in good health.

The chain combines TRBV3-1 (or the pseudogene TRBV3-2) with TRBJ2-3; 7 bases line up with TRBD2. Germline V gives CDR1 LGHDT, CDR2 YNNKEL (reference sequence). Germline trimming cut 2 bases from V and 5 bases from J; bases unmatched to any gene: 7. The CDR3 is 15 amino acids. CDR3 coding DNA: TGTGCCAGCAGCCAACCCGGACTAGGGGAAGATACGCAGTATTTT. Its protein product is CASSQPGLGEDTQYF.

V is TRBV2 and J is TRBJ1-1; 7 bases are shared with TRBD1. Germline-derived CDR1 and CDR2 are SNHLY and FYNNEI. Unmatched junction bases numbered 1, after V lost 6 bases and J lost 0 bases. This CDR3 spans 13 amino acids. The CDR3 DNA sequence: TGTGCCAGCAGGGGACAGATGAACACTGAAGCTTTCTTT. Translated, it gives CASRGQMNTEAFF.

The chain links TRBV27 to TRBJ1-5; no clear D gene. The CDR3 is 14 amino acids. Germline CDR1 reads MNHEY; CDR2 reads SMNVEV (reference sequence). V lost 6 bases, J lost 4 bases, and 13 bases lay in between. The CDR3 protein is CASSPPRANQPQHF. CDR3 DNA sequence: TGTGCCAGCAGCCCCCCCAGAGCAAATCAGCCCCAGCATTTT.

The chain employs TRBV9 and TRBJ1-3; 9 bases match TRBD1. Germline V gives CDR1 SGDLS, CDR2 YYNGEE. J was trimmed by 5 bases and V by 0 bases; bases with no gene match: 3. The CDR3 contains 15 residues. The CDR3: CASSVEGQGRNTIYF. DNA for the CDR3: TGTGCCAGCAGCGTAGAGGGACAGGGAAGAAACACCATATATTTT.

The chain couples TRBV27 to TRBJ1-2; 7 nucleotides match TRBD1. V trimming: 11 bases; J trimming: 2 bases; junction bases outside the gene matches: 11. Germline V gene data show CDR1 as MNHEY and CDR2 as SMNVEV (reference sequence). The CDR3 is 14 residues long. The CDR3 DNA follows: TGTGCCTCGGGTTCGGGACAGCTAAACTATGGCTACACCTTC. As protein: CASGSGQLNYGYTF.

This clone has only a few counts. CDR3 coding DNA: TGTGCTAGTGCCCCCCGGGCGAGCACAGATACGCAGTATTTT. Amino acids: CASAPRASTDTQYF. The chain links TRBV12-5 to TRBJ2-3; D is ambiguous. This CDR3 contains 14 residues. V was trimmed by 7 bases and J by 0 bases, leaving 11 bases between them. The germline V gene encodes CDR1 LGHNT and CDR2 FRNRAP.

This clone was seen only a few times. The rearrangement uses TRBV4-1 and TRBJ1-5; the D is unclear. Germline CDR1 is MGHRA and CDR2 is YSYEKL. V shed 3 bases and J shed 7 bases, with 13 bases lying between them. CDR3 length: 14 residues. DNA for the CDR3: TGCGCCAGCAGCCACCCCGCCAGAGGGCAGCCCCAGCATTTT. Its protein product is CASSHPARGQPQHF.

The chain recombines TRBV27 with TRBJ2-7, with 8 nucleotides matching TRBD1. The CDR3 totals 14 residues. Germline CDR1 reads MNHEY; CDR2 reads SMNVEV (reference sequence). V lost 4 bases, J lost 2 bases, and 4 bases stayed unmatched. The CDR3 nucleotides read TGTGCCAGCAGTTCCGACAGGGGTCCCTACGAGCAGTACTTC. Amino acids: CASSSDRGPYEQYF.

V usage is TRBV5-1 and J usage is TRBJ1-3; D remains ambiguous. The CDR3 length is 14 residues. The V gene's germline CDR1 is SGHRS and CDR2 YFSETQ. The V and J ends lost 1 base and 1 base respectively, with 6 bases between them. The CDR3 nucleotides are TGCGCCAGCAGCTTGAAGGGTTCTGGAAACACCATATATTTT. Translating it yields CASSLKGSGNTIYF.

The rearrangement joins TRBV2 to TRBJ2-7; D gene ambiguous. CDR1 is SNHLY and CDR2 is FYNNEI in the germline V gene. This CDR3 is built from 10 residues. V was clipped by 6 bases and J by 7 bases, with 7 bases between them. CDR3 DNA: TGTGCCAGCAGGGGTCAGGAGCAGTACTTC. Its protein product is CASRGQEQYF. Based on the CDR3 plus reference TRBV2 and TRBJ2-7, the full variable domain is EPEVTQTPSHQVTQMGQEVILRCVPISNHLYFYWYRQILGQKVEFLVSFYNNEISEKSEIFDDQFSVERPDGSNFTLKIRSTKLEDSAMYFCASRGQEQYFGPGTRLTVT.

The chain combines TRBV12-5 with TRBJ2-7, with 8 bases aligning to TRBD1. V shed 5 bases and J 3 bases; nucleotides not matched to a gene: 3. Per germline, CDR1 LGHNT and CDR2 FRNRAP. CDR3 length: 13 amino acids. CDR3 sequence reads: CASGVGTGYEQYF. The CDR3 bases are TGTGCTAGTGGTGTCGGGACAGGCTACGAGCAGTACTTC.

The count of this clone is one. The V gene is TRBV5-1, the J gene TRBJ1-1; 9 bases map to TRBD1. This CDR3 comprises 13 residues. Germline values: CDR1 SGHRS, CDR2 YFSETQ. The V and J ends lost 4 bases and 8 bases, in that order; junction bases with no gene match: 6. This chain's CDR3 is CASSRSGQGEAFF. CDR3 in DNA: TGCGCCAGCAGCCGATCTGGACAGGGGGAAGCTTTCTTT. Full variable domain (missing parts from reference TRBV5-1 and TRBJ1-1): KAGVTQTPRYLIKTRGQQVTLSCSPISGHRSVSWYQQTPGQGLQFLFEYFSETQRNKGNFPGRFSGRQFSNSRSEMNVSTLELGDSALYLCASSRSGQGEAFFGQGTRLTVV.

The CDR3 here is CASRRQDPYNSPLHF. The CDR3 DNA reads as TGTGCCAGCAGAAGACAGGATCCCTATAATTCACCCCTCCACTTT. J is TRBJ1-6 and V is TRBV2; TRBD1 is a possible D gene (6 bases). Between the trimmed V and J ends, which lost 6 bases and 2 bases, there was a span of 11 bases. The CDR3 sequence is 15 residues long. Germline CDR1 reads SNHLY; CDR2 reads FYNNEI.

The genes are TRBV19 and TRBJ1-1; 7 nucleotides match TRBD1. V lost 5 bases and J lost 1; bases outside the gene matches: 16. Germline V lookup: CDR1 LNHDA, CDR2 SQIVND (reference sequence). CDR3 length: 18 amino acids. The CDR3 sequence is CASSPGDRYLGWNTEAFF. Written as DNA, the CDR3 is TGTGCCAGTAGTCCGGGGGACAGATACCTTGGCTGGAACACTGAAGCTTTCTTT.

This clone has just one count. V is TRBV6-5 and J is TRBJ1-2; 10 nucleotides agree with TRBD1. The CDR3 totals 13 residues. Trimming removed 6 bases from V and 7 bases from J; junction bases left unmatched: 5. The germline V gene encodes CDR1 MNHEY and CDR2 SVGAGI. The CDR3: CASSGQGDRGYTF. CDR3 nucleotides: TGTGCCAGCAGCGGACAGGGGGATCGTGGCTACACCTTC.

This clone has just one count. The rearrangement links TRBV7-2 to TRBJ2-3; D might be TRBD2 (6 bases). V lost 5 bases and J lost 6, with 18 bases in between. Germline-derived CDR1 and CDR2 are SGHTA and FQGNSA. This CDR3 has 15 residues. The DNA of the CDR3 is TGTGCCAGCAGCAACACCCATTTAGCGGTTGATACGCAGTATTTT. Translated, it gives CASSNTHLAVDTQYF.

The chain recombines TRBV19 with TRBJ2-7, with 7 bases matching TRBD1. In germline, CDR1 is LNHDA, CDR2 SQIVND (reference sequence). The CDR3 is made up of 15 amino acids. Losses at the gene ends were 5 bases for V and 3 bases for J; bases not matched to a gene: 10. The CDR3 region has the DNA TGTGCCAGTAGTGTCGGGACAGCCACATACTACGAGCAGTACTTC. This gives the protein CASSVGTATYYEQYF.

The chain is built from TRBV5-1 and TRBJ1-2; D gene ambiguous. V lost 4 bases, J lost 4 bases, and 17 bases lay in between. CDR1 is SGHRS and CDR2 is YFSETQ in the germline V gene. The CDR3 extends over 15 amino acids. CDR3 sequence: CASSVMLGGGYGYTF. The DNA of the CDR3 is TGCGCCAGCAGCGTGATGTTGGGAGGAGGCTATGGCTACACCTTC.

The J gene is TRBJ1-1, the V gene TRBV9, with TRBD1 as a possible D gene (6 bases). Trimming stripped 1 base from V and 1 base from J, with 11 bases between. In germline, CDR1 is SGDLS, CDR2 YYNGEE. This CDR3 is 15 amino acids long. The CDR3 DNA sequence: TGTGCCAGCAGCGTAATCGGGGGCACGAACACTGAAGCTTTCTTT. Translation: CASSVIGGTNTEAFF.

The chain is built from TRBV7-6 and TRBJ2-5; no firm D call. Trimming took off 2 bases at V and 3 bases at J, with 1 base between the two ends. The CDR3 totals 11 residues. The V gene's germline CDR1 is SGHVS and CDR2 FNYEAQ. The DNA of the CDR3 is TGTGCCAGCAGCTTAAAAGAGACCCAGTACTTC. The encoded protein is CASSLKETQYF.

The chain uses TRBV13 and TRBJ2-3; D gene uncertain. The CDR3 length is 13 residues. V lost 4 bases, J lost 0 bases, and 5 bases lay in between. Germline loops: CDR1 PRHDT, CDR2 FYEKMQ (reference sequence). For the CDR3, the DNA is TGTGCCAGCAGCTACCCAAGCACAGATACGCAGTATTTT. Amino acids: CASSYPSTDTQYF.

The chain uses TRBV27 and TRBJ1-1; 9 bases are a match to TRBD1. The CDR3 loop spans 15 amino acids. Trimming took 0 bases from V and 7 from J; bases not matched to a gene: 6. The germline gives CDR1 MNHEY, CDR2 SMNVEV (reference sequence). CDR3 sequence (DNA): TGTGCCAGCAGTTTATCGGGAACAGGGGGCTTTGAAGCTTTCTTT. This translates into CASSLSGTGGFEAFF.

This sequence joins TRBV4-1 and TRBJ2-5; D may be TRBD1 (6 bases). In germline, CDR1 is MGHRA, CDR2 YSYEKL. Trimming stripped 2 bases from V and 5 bases from J, with 15 bases between. The CDR3 contains 15 residues. CDR3 nucleotides: TGCGCCAGCAGCCAAAACAGGGCCCAGACGGAGACCCAGTACTTC. Its protein is CASSQNRAQTETQYF.

The J gene is TRBJ2-3, the V gene TRBV11-2, with no clear D. V gave up 0 bases and J gave up 1 base, with 14 bases separating them. The germline CDR1 and CDR2 sequences are SGHAT and FQNNGV. CDR3 size: 17 residues. The CDR3 region has the DNA TGTGCCAGCAGCTTAGAAGTCGGGTTTTCTGGCACAGATACGCAGTATTTT. It encodes CASSLEVGFSGTDTQYF.

The chain combines TRBV25-1 with TRBJ1-2; the D is unclear. Trimming removed 3 bases from V and 7 bases from J, with 12 bases in between. The CDR3 sequence is 13 residues long. The germline V gene has CDR1 MGHDK and CDR2 SYGVNS. The CDR3 nucleotides are TGTGCCAGCAGTGAGGTACTTCGGGGTGGCTACACCTTC. Amino acid sequence: CASSEVLRGGYTF.

The CDR3, as DNA: TGCAGCGTTGGGTCCCGGCAGGATGGCTACACCTTC. Protein sequence: CSVGSRQDGYTF. The gene calls are TRBV29-1 and TRBJ1-2; D remains ambiguous. This CDR3 comprises 12 residues. Trimming took off 4 bases at V and 6 bases at J, with 12 bases between the two ends. The germline gives CDR1 SQVTM, CDR2 ANQGSEA.

This chain joins TRBV5-4 and TRBJ1-2, with TRBD1 as a possible D gene (5 bases). Germline V gives CDR1 SGHNT, CDR2 YYREEE (reference sequence). Trimming removed 4 bases from V and 8 bases from J, with 12 bases in between. CDR3 length equals 12 residues. This CDR3 is CASSSGTGGYTF. In DNA, the CDR3 is TGTGCCAGCAGCAGCGGGACCGGAGGCTACACCTTC.

This chain links TRBV30 with TRBJ2-5; possibly TRBD2 for D (6 bases). Germline loops: CDR1 GTSNPN, CDR2 SVGIG (reference sequence). The CDR3 is 14 residues long. The V end was cut by 5 bases, the J end by 2 bases, with 15 bases between. CDR3 amino acids: CAWDRGAGQETQYF. In DNA form, the CDR3 reads TGTGCCTGGGATCGCGGGGCAGGTCAAGAGACCCAGTACTTC.